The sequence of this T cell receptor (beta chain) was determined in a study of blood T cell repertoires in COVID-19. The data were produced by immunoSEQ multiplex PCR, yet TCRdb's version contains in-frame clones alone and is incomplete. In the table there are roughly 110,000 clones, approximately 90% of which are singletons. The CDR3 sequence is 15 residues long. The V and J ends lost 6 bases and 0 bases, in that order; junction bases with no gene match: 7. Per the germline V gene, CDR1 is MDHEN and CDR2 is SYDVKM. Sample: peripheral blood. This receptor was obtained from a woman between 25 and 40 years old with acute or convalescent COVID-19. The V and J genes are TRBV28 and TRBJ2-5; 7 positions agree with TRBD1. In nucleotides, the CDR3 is TGTGCCAGCAGACCGGGACAGAGGTACCAAGAGACCCAGTACTTC. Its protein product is CASRPGQRYQETQYF.